This entry features one T cell receptor (beta chain) sequence. This clone was seen more than once but under ten times. Its target antigen remains unknown. Base quality data are lacking; no much larger clone is found one base away. These data originate in a study of cytomegalovirus exposure and HLA in healthy donors (dated by TCRdb to between 2016 and 2019). For the wider study: In an earlier analysis of approximately 500 of the donors, about 270 Gb of sequence data and 120 million or so unique TCR beta sequences from roughly 200 million T cells were reported. An early release that covered about 600 HLA-typed donors contained approximately 300 gigabases of sequencing data and some 87 million unique TCR sequences. Of the 300 to 400 genotyped donors, over 65% fell in the genetic ancestry cluster associated with self-reported Caucasian donors. The study aimed to test whether cataloging public T cell receptors could reveal signatures of past pathogen exposure. The T cell repertoires of some 670 subjects were profiled by immunosequencing and related to cytomegalovirus serostatus. Besides the first cohort of roughly 640 subjects, a separate validation cohort made up of 95 to 150 different subjects was used. To predict cytomegalovirus infection status, the study brought together high-throughput TCR immunosequencing, statistical association of individual TCRs with disease status, and machine learning. To study patterns of TCR occurrence, a later analysis re-analyzed previously published TCR beta repertoires from around 700 donors and added high-resolution HLA genotyping. The later analysis used no new phenotypic data to find candidate immune exposures, relying instead on TCR beta sequences and their occurrence across donors. To decide whether each TCR beta V gene segment behaved as functional or pseudogenic, an earlier analysis of nearly 600 of the donors relied on high-throughput TCR beta sequencing. Donor age, sex, ethnicity and CMV serostatus were compiled alongside the repertoire data. In a later genetic analysis, genome-wide SNP genotypes for about 60% of the 666 donors were used, and that subset was treated as a discovery cohort. All discovery cohort repertoires had been generated using a single sequencing platform. HLA typing covered class I and class II loci at four-digit resolution. The number of donors typed differed by locus, with 629-630 for A, B, C, DRB1 and DQB1, roughly 520 for DQA1, 600 to 610 for DPA1, and over 400 for DPB1. About five DR-DQ haplotypes were treated as single units for association and clustering because of strong linkage in the cohort. Among about 400 genotyped donors of the cohort, an average of approximately 240,000 unique TCR beta nucleotide sequences was sequenced per donor, of which roughly 17% were non-productive.

The library was prepared using the immunoSEQ multiplex PCR assay. The multiplex PCR relied on a mix of 60 forward primers for TCR Vbeta segments and 13 reverse primers for TCR Jbeta segments. A multiplex PCR assay on genomic DNA amplified the CDR3 region of rearranged TCR beta genes. On the Illumina HiSeq System, the amplified TCR beta libraries were sequenced as 87-base-pair reads. In the original analysis: In a later analysis, roughly 80 million unique TCR beta chains were counted across the 500 to 700 repertoires, and approximately 9.9 million of these chains were shared by at least two donors. Raw reads were error-corrected and collapsed into unique sequences by a nearest-neighbor algorithm in which closely related sequences were merged to remove PCR and sequencing errors. V, D and J gene segments were assigned by aligning CDR3 sequences to IMGT reference sequences. Each retained sequence needed at least a six-nucleotide match to both a V gene segment and a J gene segment. A rearrangement was called productive if the CDR3 had no stop codons and remained in frame with V and J, and every other rearrangement was called non-productive. Following IMGT convention, CDR3 was defined as the stretch from the second conserved V-encoded cysteine up to the conserved J-encoded phenylalanine. In an earlier analysis of roughly 580 of the donors, sequences lacking an unambiguous match to a single V gene segment were excluded. An earlier analysis of fewer than 750 of the donors called V segments functional above 56.7% productive rearrangements and segregating when the between-donor standard deviation exceeded 5%. A statistical classification framework was developed to diagnose cytomegalovirus status using the catalog of TCR beta chain sequences. A later analysis assigned V and J genes by comparing TCR nucleotide sequences with IMGT/GENE-DB human TR gene sequences. A later analysis assigned CDR3 sequences and most-parsimonious VDJ recombination scenarios with the TCRdist pipeline. In a later analysis, every TCR beta chain was defined by the combination of its CDR3 amino acid sequence and its V-gene family, and reads without a unique V-gene family were dropped. A later analysis removed several hundred highly shared, low-generation-probability nucleotide sequences to deal with suspected cross-contamination and a sequencing artifact. A later analysis calculated a clonal expansion index for each public chain from normalized within-repertoire ranks of inferred template counts. In a later analysis, generation probabilities were computed using a VDJ recombination model fitted to out-of-frame rearrangements, and the results were checked against IGoR. A later analysis scored TCR-TCR, TCR-HLA and TCR-CMV co-occurrence with hypergeometric tests, applying a repertoire-size bias correction to TCR pairs. To estimate false discovery rates, a later analysis permuted the HLA or CMV assignments 20 times. In a later analysis, co-occurring TCRs were grouped using DBSCAN, with TCRdist sequence similarity added in when clustering inside HLA-allele-positive subsets. Repertoires with fewer than 30,000 or more than 120,000 public chains were left out of co-occurrence clustering, as were four to six repertoires with anomalous nucleotide sharing. TCRdb stores this immuneACCESS table with in-frame sequences only. Part of the clones is absent; in the studies checked, under half of the shortfall reflects unresolved V genes, and no reason is known for the rest. V and J calls and clone size are copied from that table; D and trimming were computed from the DNA. This sample holds fewer than 200,000 clones; more than 60% were observed only once. The biggest ten clones account for about 4.5% of the sample.

The cohort was made up of several hundred healthy bone marrow donors. Cohort members were all nominally healthy when sampled, although unrecorded immune exposures were likely present. The donor was CMV seronegative and belonged to the group of several hundred seronegative cohort members. A peripheral blood sample was collected from each donor, and TCR beta sequencing was performed on peripheral blood mononuclear cells. The Qiagen DNeasy Blood Extraction Kit was used to extract genomic DNA from the blood cell samples. What the authors observed across the whole study: A cluster of highly shared sequence variants was judged likely to represent a technical artifact of the sequencing pipeline. Presence/absence analyses assumed roughly uniform sequencing depth across donors, an assumption that may not hold. At a false discovery rate of 0.05, a later analysis linked roughly 17,000 TCR beta sequences to specific HLA alleles. Because the 87-base-pair reads could not distinguish some IMGT-functional V segments, including TRBV6-2 and TRBV6-3, those segments were excluded. The study gave a list of 150 to 200 TCR beta chains associated with cytomegalovirus. The cohort was sequenced for TCR beta chains only, and without alpha or paired-chain data the features that could be detected were limited. Because counts were too low, seventeen rarely observed V segments, including chromosome 9 orphons, were excluded from the earlier analysis of 587 of the donors. Most TCR sequences were observed very rarely across donors, whereas some public TCRs were present in many individuals. A later analysis found that HLA-associated TCR beta chains were more clonally expanded and had lower generation probabilities than equally common non-associated chains. A later analysis found that TCR association rates varied across HLA loci, with DRB1 alleles showing the most associated TCRs and HLA-C alleles the fewest. Immune exposure information for the cohort was limited to CMV serostatus. HLA typing was unavailable for some donors at each locus, so association tests used only the typed subset. A further reported finding was that TCR beta sequences accurately predicted the HLA-A and HLA-B alleles for most subjects in the first cohort. In a later analysis, several top co-occurrence clusters were reported to appear linked to parvovirus B19, influenza, CMV and Epstein-Barr virus. The authors suggested that the approach could potentially be generalized to other disease states and immunological phenotypes. The classifier was reported to diagnose cytomegalovirus status with high specificity and sensitivity in both the original and validation cohorts. Correlated functional status among segregating V segments might reflect linkage disequilibrium, but an unknown experimental factor could not be ruled out. An association between a missense DCLRE1C variant and V-gene and J-gene trimming of TCR beta chains was found in a later genetic analysis and replicated in an independent cohort. In an earlier analysis of 500 to 650 of the donors, most TCR beta V segments appeared in productive rearrangements about 87% or about 30% of the time, broadly matching IMGT annotations. According to a later genetic analysis, donors in an Asian-associated ancestry cluster had fewer N-insertions in productive TCRs than the approximately 670-donor mean. Assigning TCR associations to individual alleles was difficult when HLA alleles, especially DR and DQ, strongly co-occurred. A later analysis found that most CMV-associated TCR beta chains appeared HLA-restricted, with HLA associations seemingly driven largely by CMV exposure. Three of the identified cytomegalovirus-associated TCR beta chains were confirmed in vitro to be specific for cytomegalovirus antigens.

CDR1 and CDR2, per the germline V gene (reference sequence), are LNHDA and SQIVND. V gives up 0 bases and J gives up 5 bases, and the segment between their germline ends measures 16 bases. The cysteine opens and the phenylalanine closes a CDR3 of 16 amino acids. Left in the record is the CDR3 DNA by itself, 48 bases read in frame from the first base. The chain is made from TRBV19 and TRBJ1-2; the D gene is perhaps TRBD1, from 5 matching bases. The sequence was collected from a man aged 35-49 years in good health and CMV-seronegative. Sequencing was performed on PBMCs. The sequence in DNA is TGTGCCAGTAGTATAGATTACAGTTCGACAGCTTATGGCTACACCTTC. Its translation reads: CASSIDYSSTAYGYTF.